The clone carrying this T cell receptor (beta chain) was seen at least ten times. Antigen unknown. CDR1 is SGHRS and CDR2 is YFSETQ in the germline V gene. Trimming took off 2 bases at V and 1 base at J, with 9 bases between the two ends. The CDR3 is 14 amino acids. The data originate from a study of neurological immune-mediated disorders. TCRdb re-analysed the 5' RACE reads in MiXCR, keeping a single row per CDR3 protein. This table holds about 66,000 distinct CDR3 sequences, about 4.2% found once. Findings and caveats of the study: Expansion of TCR clones was greatest in HTLV-1-associated myelopathy and smallest in multiple sclerosis, where it fell below that of healthy controls. Subjects shared no identical expanded-clone CDR3 amino acid sequences, suggesting private TCR-beta repertoires in all groups.

The chain uses TRBV5-1 and TRBJ1-1, with D unresolved. The material sequenced was PBMCs. The sequence derives from a man aged 25 to 40 with multiple sclerosis. CDR3 nucleotides: TGCGCCAGCAGCTTCGGGTCTACGAACACTGAAGCTTTCTTT. Protein: CASSFGSTNTEAFF.